Each of the 24 T cell receptor beta chains below was sequenced from the same sample in a study of T cell repertoires in cytomegalovirus infection. TCRdb re-called the reads through MiXCR, storing one row per CDR3 protein. The sample has 100,000 to 150,000 distinct CDR3 sequences, around 25% seen once. No cognate antigen is known for these TCRs. The specimen sequenced was PBMCs, sequenced either directly or after in vitro stimulation (not recorded which). These receptors all stem from a human donor in good health (CMV status not recorded). Some clones in this sample may be carry-over from other donors' samples.

A word on this clonotype: This is likely a read error, given that the CDR3 carries no conserved phenylalanine or tryptophan at its end. Because the CDR3's place on the DNA is in doubt, the DNA is left out and the CDR3 is given as listed by TCRdb. The rearrangement links TRBV2 to TRBJ2-3. The length of the CDR3 is 10 amino acids, counting both ends. From germline, CDR1 is SNHLY and CDR2 FYNNEI. The CDR3 sequence is CASSDLLPRL.

A note on this clonotype: A much larger clone lies a single base off, so this may be a read error. This chain connects TRBV4-1 to TRBJ2-1; D is perhaps TRBD2 (6 bases). In germline, CDR1 is MGHRA, CDR2 YSYEKL. The CDR3 contains 16 residues. This chain's CDR3 is CASSQDRGGTCHEQFF. As DNA, the CDR3 is TGTGCCAGCAGCCAAGATCGAGGCGGGACCTGCCATGAGCAGTTCTTC.

The rearrangement joins TRBV11-2 to TRBJ2-7, with D perhaps matching TRBD1 or TRBD2 (5 bases each). The germline V gene has CDR1 SGHAT and CDR2 FQNNGV. The CDR3 loop spans 14 amino acids. V dropped 5 bases and J dropped 6 bases, with 17 bases sitting between them. This chain's CDR3 is CASSLGPTLGEQYF. CDR3 bases: TGTGCCAGCAGCCTGGGACCGACTTTAGGCGAGCAGTACTTC.

The chain carries TRBV30 and TRBJ1-1, with D uncertain. V was pared by 5 bases and J by 1 base, with 8 bases between. This CDR3 has 12 residues. Germline V CDR1 and CDR2: GTSNPN, SVGIG (reference sequence). The CDR3 here is CAWGKANTEAFF. Written as DNA, the CDR3 is TGTGCCTGGGGAAAGGCGAACACTGAAGCTTTCTTT.

This sequence joins TRBV7-2 and TRBJ1-2, with D possibly TRBD1 on 6 matching bases. The CDR3 is made up of 14 amino acids. Germline V gene lookup returns CDR1 SGHTA and CDR2 FQGNSA. With 8 bases removed from V and 7 bases from J, the gap between germline ends came to 20 bases. CDR3 sequence: CASFQTGLRSGYTF. CDR3 DNA: TGTGCCAGCTTTCAGACAGGCCTCCGGTCTGGCTACACCTTC. Full variable domain (remainder filled in from reference TRBV7-2 and TRBJ1-2): GAGVSQSPSNKVTEKGKDVELRCDPISGHTALYWYRQSLGQGLEFLIYFQGNSAPDKSGLPSDRFSAERTGGSVSTLTIQRTQQEDSAVYLCASFQTGLRSGYTFGSGTRLTVV.

J is TRBJ1-5 and V is TRBV7-2; no firm D call. The CDR3 totals 17 residues. Germline values: CDR1 SGHTA, CDR2 FQGNSA. Trimming pared 5 bases from V and 1 base from J, leaving 18 bases between. The CDR3 nucleotides are TGTGCCAGCAGCCCCCGTCTGGTAATAACGAGCAATCAGCCCCAGCATTTT. Translated, it gives CASSPRLVITSNQPQHF. Together with reference TRBV7-2 and TRBJ1-5, the CDR3 gives the full variable domain: GAGVSQSPSNKVTEKGKDVELRCDPISGHTALYWYRQSLGQGLEFLIYFQGNSAPDKSGLPSDRFSAERTGGSVSTLTIQRTQQEDSAVYLCASSPRLVITSNQPQHFGDGTRLSIL.

This clonotype was found a few times. The chain recombines TRBV6-5 with TRBJ1-2; 7 bases line up with TRBD1. CDR1 is MNHEY, CDR2 SVGAGI, per germline. CDR3 length: 15 amino acids. The V segment lost 1 base and the J segment 2 bases; nucleotides outside the gene matches: 4. Here the CDR3 reads CASSYLEGQNYGYTF. CDR3 in DNA: TGTGCCAGCAGTTACTTGGAGGGACAGAACTATGGCTACACCTTC.

There are many counts of this clonotype. The chain carries TRBV6-2 or TRBV6-3 and TRBJ2-7, with no clear D. Trimming cost V 0 bases and J 5 bases, with 14 bases left between them. CDR1 is MNHEY and CDR2 is SVGEGT in the germline V gene. The CDR3 contains 15 residues. The CDR3 coding sequence is TGTGCCAGCAGTTACTCGCTGCGGATTGGTGACGAGCAGTACTTC. It translates to CASSYSLRIGDEQYF.

This clonotype was seen just once. CDR3 sequence (DNA): TGTGCCAGCACCACACACCCCTACGAGCAGTACTTC. It yields the protein CASTTHPYEQYF. The chain is built from TRBV28 and TRBJ2-7; D unclear. The V gene lost 7 bases and the J gene lost 2 bases, with 9 bases spanning the gap. The CDR3 spans 12 residues. Looked up from germline, CDR1 is MDHEN and CDR2 is SYDVKM. Supplemented by reference TRBV28 and TRBJ2-7, the full variable domain reads DVKVTQSSRYLVKRTGEKVFLECVQDMDHENMFWYRQDPGLGLRLIYFSYDVKMKEKGDIPEGYSVSREKKERFSLILESASTNQTSMYLCASTTHPYEQYFGPGTRLTVT.

CDR3 residues: CASSPVDRMNTEAFF. For the CDR3, the DNA is TGTGCCAGTAGCCCGGTGGACAGGATGAACACTGAAGCTTTCTTT. This chain uses TRBV19 with TRBJ1-1; 7 nucleotides agree with TRBD1. Unmatched junction bases numbered 7, after V lost 6 bases and J lost 0 bases. The CDR3 runs to 15 residues. Per germline, CDR1 LNHDA and CDR2 SQIVND (reference sequence). Full variable domain (rest looked up from reference TRBV19 and TRBJ1-1): DGGITQSPKYLFRKEGQNVTLSCEQNLNHDAMYWYRQDPGQGLRLIYYSQIVNDFQKGDIAEGYSVSREKKESFPLTVTSAQKNPTAFYLCASSPVDRMNTEAFFGQGTRLTVV.

This clonotype was counted many times. V and J are TRBV6-6 and TRBJ2-1, with D perhaps TRBD1 (5 bases). This CDR3 region has 13 residues. Germline CDR1 reads MNHNY; CDR2 reads SVGAGI (reference sequence). V dropped 4 bases and J dropped 8 bases, with 12 bases sitting between them. The CDR3 nucleotides read TGTGCCAGCAGTTCCTGGGGCCTCTATGAGCAGTTCTTC. It translates to CASSSWGLYEQFF.

About this clonotype itself: This likely comes from a read error, as the CDR3 has no conserved phenylalanine or tryptophan at its end. No DNA is shown, since the ends of the CDR3 on it are uncertain; the CDR3 is the one TCRdb lists. The gene calls are TRBV5-1 and TRBJ1-1; the table's D gene call, TRBD1, was not cross checked with the DNA. CDR1 SGHRS and CDR2 YFSETQ come from the germline V gene. The CDR3 length equals 8 residues, ends included. Here the CDR3 reads CASREQGI.

The sample holds a few counts of this clonotype. The V and J genes are TRBV7-9 and TRBJ2-3; D gene ambiguous. The CDR3 sequence is 15 residues long. The germline gives CDR1 SEHNR, CDR2 FQNEAQ (reference sequence). Trimming stripped 5 bases from V and 3 bases from J, with 15 bases between. The CDR3 DNA reads TGTGCCAGCAGCCCACCGCGCATAGGGACAGATACGCAGTATTTT. Its translation is CASSPPRIGTDTQYF.

This clonotype has more than one count but fewer than ten. The gene calls are TRBV5-5 and TRBJ1-2; weak D call: TRBD1 (6 bases). From germline, CDR1 is SGHKS and CDR2 YYEKEE (reference sequence). The V gene lost 4 bases and the J gene lost 8 bases, with 24 bases spanning the gap. This CDR3 has 16 amino acids. The CDR3 sequence is CASSPHPHRVMGGYTF. CDR3 nucleotide sequence: TGTGCCAGCAGCCCGCATCCCCACAGGGTAATGGGCGGCTACACCTTC.

Only a few counts were recorded for this clonotype. The chain joins TRBV7-2 to TRBJ2-2, with 9 bases lining up with TRBD1. The CDR3 sequence is 15 residues long. Unmatched junction bases numbered 5, after V lost 5 bases and J lost 4 bases. Germline V CDR1 and CDR2: SGHTA, FQGNSA. DNA for the CDR3: TGTGCCAGCAGCGCCAGACAGGGGGGCACCGGGGAGCTGTTTTTT. Its protein product is CASSARQGGTGELFF.

The chain employs TRBV12-3 or TRBV12-4 and TRBJ2-5; D gene ambiguous. This CDR3 is built from 14 residues. V lost 6 bases to trimming and J lost 4 bases, with 15 bases between them. CDR3 amino acids: CASSPKRWGETQYF. CDR3 DNA: TGTGCCAGCAGCCCGAAACGTTGGGGAGAGACCCAGTACTTC.

With respect to this clonotype: The DNA is left out, because the CDR3 cannot be placed on it with certainty; the CDR3 is given as TCRdb lists it. The genes are TRBV28 and TRBJ1-2; TRBD1 is the table's D call and was not checked against the DNA. The CDR3 numbers 16 amino acids, ends counted. Germline CDR1 is MDHEN and CDR2 is SYDVKM. The CDR3 sequence is CASSFGAGTGNYGYTF.

This clonotype has only a few counts. The chain carries TRBV6-2 or TRBV6-3 and TRBJ2-1, with 8 positions matching TRBD2. CDR3 size: 13 residues. V lost 7 bases, J lost 6 bases, and 5 bases stayed unmatched. Germline V gene sequence: CDR1 MNHEY, CDR2 SVGEGT. The CDR3 DNA reads as TGTGCCAGCACTCGCGGGAGGTCCAATGAGCAGTTCTTC. It translates to CASTRGRSNEQFF.

In its sample, this clonotype was seen many times. The rearrangement joins TRBV7-9 to TRBJ2-3; no clear D. The germline V gene encodes CDR1 SEHNR and CDR2 FQNEAQ (reference sequence). The V end was cut by 1 base, the J end by 0 bases, with 14 bases between. The CDR3 has 17 amino acids. The CDR3 reads CASSLEGSPLSTDTQYF. The CDR3 DNA reads TGTGCCAGCAGCTTAGAGGGAAGCCCCCTCAGCACAGATACGCAGTATTTT.

This clonotype appeared many times. J is TRBJ2-7 and V is TRBV11-1; TRBD1 is a possible D gene (5 bases). V lost 3 bases and J 3 bases, leaving 15 bases between the germline ends. The CDR3 is 15 amino acids. Germline V gene lookup returns CDR1 SGHAT and CDR2 FQDESV (reference sequence). DNA of the CDR3: TGTGCCAGCAGCTTCGAGAAAGGGGCCAACTACGAGCAGTACTTC. Residues: CASSFEKGANYEQYF.

This clonotype appeared a few times. The chain carries TRBV20-1 and TRBJ2-1; D may be TRBD1 or TRBD2 (5 bases each). This CDR3 spans 15 amino acids. Germline V gives CDR1 DFQATT, CDR2 SNEGSKA (reference sequence). V was pared by 0 bases and J by 4 bases, with 13 bases between. CDR3 residues: CSARDRGELYNEQFF. The DNA for the CDR3 is TGCAGTGCTAGAGATCGAGGGGAACTATACAATGAGCAGTTCTTC.

The chain uses TRBV7-6 and TRBJ2-1; 12 bases fit TRBD2. This CDR3 has 15 residues. Germline lookup yields CDR1 SGHVS and CDR2 FNYEAQ. V lost 4 bases and J lost 10; bases outside the gene matches: 8. The CDR3 sequence: CASSSQASGREEQFF. The CDR3 coding sequence is TGTGCCAGCAGCTCCCAGGCTAGCGGGAGGGAAGAGCAGTTCTTC.

The chain's CDR3 is CSASIRGSGTEAFF. CDR3 DNA: TGCAGTGCTAGTATCAGGGGGAGTGGAACTGAAGCTTTCTTT. V gene TRBV20-1 combines with J gene TRBJ1-1; 7 positions agree with TRBD1. J lost 5 bases, V lost 3 bases, and 9 bases had no gene match. The CDR3 runs to 14 residues. Germline assignment: CDR1 DFQATT and CDR2 SNEGSKA (reference sequence).

This clonotype was seen a handful of times. This chain links TRBV19 with TRBJ1-1; no clear D gene. The CDR3 is 13 amino acids. Germline loops: CDR1 LNHDA, CDR2 SQIVND (reference sequence). The V and J ends lost 3 bases and 1 base respectively, with 6 bases between them. CDR3 sequence: CASSIGQNTEAFF. CDR3 coding DNA: TGTGCCAGTAGTATCGGCCAGAACACTGAAGCTTTCTTT.